The 16 T cell receptor beta chains given below trace back to one sample, sequenced in a study of T cell responses to AZD1222 COVID-19 vaccine. TCRdb keeps only in-frame clones here, not all; method: immunoSEQ multiplex PCR. The sample has approximately 46,000 clones; about 83% are singletons. Sequencing was performed on peripheral blood, taken on day 0 of AZD1222 vaccination. The receptors were gathered from an adult in good health.

This chain connects TRBV27 to TRBJ1-1; 9 bases are shared with TRBD1. CDR1 is MNHEY, CDR2 SMNVEV, per germline (reference sequence). V shed 5 bases and J 3 bases; nucleotides not matched to a gene: 7. The CDR3 is 15 residues long. The CDR3 DNA is TGTGCCAGCAGTCCCAACAGGGGGCAGTACACTGAAGCTTTCTTT. Translation: CASSPNRGQYTEAFF.

V gene TRBV5-1 combines with J gene TRBJ1-1; D unresolved. This CDR3 region has 13 residues. Germline-derived CDR1 and CDR2 are SGHRS and YFSETQ. The V end was cut by 4 bases, the J end by 0 bases, with 7 bases between. DNA of the CDR3: TGCGCCAGCAGCCCAGGAGTGAACACTGAAGCTTTCTTT. Translated: CASSPGVNTEAFF.

The gene calls are TRBV6-5 and TRBJ1-5; tentative D call: TRBD1 (6 bases). Trimming took off 0 bases at V and 7 bases at J, with 13 bases between the two ends. Germline V gives CDR1 MNHEY, CDR2 SVGAGI. The CDR3 length is 15 residues. In DNA, the CDR3 is TGTGCCAGCAGTTACTCCCTCGGGGGCGGGCAGCCCCAGCATTTT. It translates to CASSYSLGGGQPQHF.

This clone was counted between two and nine times. The rearrangement links TRBV2 to TRBJ1-2, with no clear D. The CDR3 has 14 residues. Trimming shortened V by 5 bases and J by 0 bases, and 10 bases separated the two germline ends. Germline values: CDR1 SNHLY, CDR2 FYNNEI. The CDR3 here is CASSIGRTNYGYTF. The DNA for the CDR3 is TGTGCCAGCAGTATTGGACGTACTAACTATGGCTACACCTTC.

The chain recombines TRBV5-1 with TRBJ2-4; D might be TRBD1 (7 bases). Deletions cut 0 bases from V and 7 bases from J, with 14 bases between. The CDR3 loop spans 15 amino acids. Germline lookup yields CDR1 SGHRS and CDR2 YFSETQ. DNA for the CDR3: TGCGCCAGCAGCTTGGTTGGCAGGGGGGAGAACATTCAGTACTTC. Its translation is CASSLVGRGENIQYF.

The chain is built from TRBV6-5 and TRBJ1-4; TRBD1 matches 7 bases. CDR1 and CDR2 from the germline V gene are MNHEY and SVGAGI. The ends lost 4 bases at V and 4 bases at J; junction bases unmatched: 9. CDR3 length equals 16 residues. The CDR3 DNA reads TGTGCCAGCAGTTTCGGCCAGGGGGTTGGTAATGAAAAACTGTTTTTT. Translation gives CASSFGQGVGNEKLFF.

This rearrangement joins TRBV7-2 to TRBJ1-1; D is undetermined. The CDR3 is 14 amino acids. Between the trimmed V and J ends, which lost 1 base and 0 bases, there was a span of 6 bases. Germline lookup yields CDR1 SGHTA and CDR2 FQGNSA. The CDR3: CASSLVTLNTEAFF. In nucleotides, the CDR3 is TGTGCCAGCAGCTTAGTCACCCTGAACACTGAAGCTTTCTTT.

This clone has only a few counts. The V gene is TRBV27, the J gene TRBJ2-1; D ambiguous. Germline loops: CDR1 MNHEY, CDR2 SMNVEV (reference sequence). The CDR3 runs to 15 residues. The ends were cut back, 2 bases at V and 2 bases at J, with 10 bases in the middle. The CDR3 nucleotides are TGTGCCAGCAGTTTAGGGGTTAAGGCCTACAATGAGCAGTTCTTC. This translates into CASSLGVKAYNEQFF.

The chain recombines TRBV11-2 with TRBJ1-6, with D possibly being TRBD1 (5 bases). CDR3 length: 17 residues. V was shortened by 5 bases and J by 0 bases, with 14 bases between the two germline ends. The germline V gene has CDR1 SGHAT and CDR2 FQNNGV. In nucleotides, the CDR3 is TGTGCCAGCAGCCACGAGGGAGGGGTCTCCTATAATTCACCCCTCCACTTT. It translates to CASSHEGGVSYNSPLHF.

CDR3: CASSLVPGIDGYTF. CDR3 coding DNA: TGCGCCAGCAGCTTGGTTCCAGGGATTGATGGCTACACCTTC. The chain joins TRBV5-1 to TRBJ1-2; D possibly corresponds to TRBD1 (5 bases). The CDR3 loop spans 14 amino acids. Trimming cost V 0 bases and J 6 bases, with 12 bases left between them. Germline assignment: CDR1 SGHRS and CDR2 YFSETQ. Looking up the rest from reference TRBV5-1 and TRBJ1-2 gives the full variable domain: KAGVTQTPRYLIKTRGQQVTLSCSPISGHRSVSWYQQTPGQGLQFLFEYFSETQRNKGNFPGRFSGRQFSNSRSEMNVSTLELGDSALYLCASSLVPGIDGYTFGSGTRLTVV.

This chain connects TRBV12-3 or TRBV12-4 to TRBJ1-4; D call uncertain. V lost 3 bases and J 12 bases, leaving 14 bases between the germline ends. CDR3 size: 13 residues. The CDR3 DNA reads as TGTGCCAGCAGTTTGGGTTCTCCCGGGGAACTGTTTTTT. Residues: CASSLGSPGELFF.

This chain connects TRBV5-4 to TRBJ1-6; the D is unclear. CDR1 and CDR2 (germline): SGHNT, YYREEE (reference sequence). This CDR3 is built from 13 residues. Trimming left V 4 bases short and J 8 bases short, with 10 bases between. CDR3 coding DNA: TGTGCCAGCAGCGCCAACCCGGATTCACCCCTCCACTTT. Translated: CASSANPDSPLHF.

V usage is TRBV10-2 and J usage is TRBJ2-3; TRBD2 aligns across 11 bases. Germline lookup yields CDR1 WSHSY and CDR2 SAAADI. The CDR3 is 17 amino acids. J gave up 4 bases and V 6 bases, and 12 bases lay outside the gene matches. CDR3 sequence: CASRSGTSGRAADTQYF. DNA for the CDR3: TGCGCCAGCAGATCCGGGACTAGCGGAAGGGCGGCAGATACGCAGTATTTT.

The genes are TRBV27 and TRBJ1-1; 8 bases match TRBD1. The germline CDR1 and CDR2 sequences are MNHEY and SMNVEV (reference sequence). This CDR3 comprises 14 residues. The junction had 4 bases not matched to a gene; V was cut back by 3 bases and J by 4 bases. The CDR3: CASSFRGQGTEAFF. CDR3 nucleotide sequence: TGTGCCAGCAGTTTCAGGGGGCAGGGCACTGAAGCTTTCTTT.

This rearrangement joins TRBV19 to TRBJ2-6; D is ambiguous. There are 15 residues in the CDR3. V lost 3 bases and J lost 2, with 8 bases in between. From germline, CDR1 is LNHDA and CDR2 SQIVND (reference sequence). DNA for the CDR3: TGTGCCAGTAGTATTATCACAGCTGGGGCCAACGTCCTGACTTTC. This gives the protein CASSIITAGANVLTF.

DNA for the CDR3: TGTGCCACCTATCCCCAGGGGCGCGATGAAAAACTGTTTTTT. It specifies CATYPQGRDEKLFF. The chain combines TRBV6-5 with TRBJ1-4, with a weak D call TRBD1 (6 bases). V was trimmed by 10 bases and J by 6 bases, leaving 18 bases between them. This CDR3 has 14 residues. The germline CDR1 and CDR2 sequences are MNHEY and SVGAGI.